The 11 T cell receptor beta chains presented below share a single source sample, sequenced in a study of blood T cell repertoires in COVID-19. TCRdb's table, derived via immunoSEQ multiplex PCR, lists solely in-frame clones and lacks some. Of 120,000 to 150,000 clones detected, 79% appear once; the ten largest clones hold approximately 3.5%. Sequences were obtained from peripheral blood. Receptors were obtained from a man aged 60 to 69 with acute or convalescent COVID-19.

This clone was observed a few times. V is TRBV7-3 and J is TRBJ1-1; 8 bases match TRBD1. The V segment lost 5 bases and the J segment 1 base; nucleotides outside the gene matches: 3. The V gene's germline CDR1 is SGHTA and CDR2 FQGTGA. The CDR3 runs to 14 residues. The CDR3 protein is CASSLDRANTEAFF. The CDR3 nucleotides read TGTGCCAGCAGCCTGGACAGGGCGAACACTGAAGCTTTCTTT.

The table lists this clone with a few counts. The V call is TRBV5-1, the J call TRBJ1-6; TRBD1 matches 7 bases. CDR3 size: 14 residues. Per germline, CDR1 SGHRS and CDR2 YFSETQ. The V segment lost 7 bases and the J segment 9 bases; nucleotides outside the gene matches: 10. The CDR3 region has the DNA TGCGCCAGCCGAGCAGAGGGGGCCGGTTCACCCCTCCACTTT. Protein: CASRAEGAGSPLHF.

This sequence joins TRBV24-1 and TRBJ1-1, with 10 bases lining up with TRBD1. In germline, CDR1 is KGHDR, CDR2 SFDVKD. The CDR3 has 16 residues. Germline trimming cut 3 bases from V and 0 bases from J; bases unmatched to any gene: 3. CDR3 residues: CATSDGDRGMNTEAFF. The CDR3 DNA is TGTGCCACCAGTGATGGGGACAGGGGCATGAACACTGAAGCTTTCTTT.

In this sample, this clone turned up a few times. This rearrangement joins TRBV27 to TRBJ2-1, with 9 bases lining up with TRBD1. J lost 2 bases, V lost 2 bases, and 7 bases had no gene match. Germline V CDR1 and CDR2: MNHEY, SMNVEV (reference sequence). This CDR3 is 17 amino acids long. The CDR3 sequence: CASSLRDRVGAYNEQFF. CDR3 nucleotides: TGTGCCAGCAGTTTACGGGACAGGGTAGGCGCCTACAATGAGCAGTTCTTC.

This clone was seen just once. This chain joins TRBV3-1 (or the pseudogene TRBV3-2) and TRBJ2-5, with 11 bases aligning to TRBD1. Trimming cost V 5 bases and J 3 bases; bases outside gene matches: 8. The CDR3 spans 16 residues. Germline CDR1 LGHDT, CDR2 YNNKEL (reference sequence). CDR3 protein: CASSAIPGQGEETQYF. CDR3 in DNA: TGTGCCAGCAGCGCTATTCCGGGACAGGGGGAAGAGACCCAGTACTTC.

The rearrangement uses TRBV5-5 and TRBJ2-2; 9 nucleotides line up with TRBD2. The CDR3 contains 16 residues. V dropped 4 bases and J dropped 1; count of bases not matched to a gene: 5. Germline loops: CDR1 SGHKS, CDR2 YYEKEE (reference sequence). Written as DNA, the CDR3 is TGTGCCAGCAGCCCCCATAGCGGGAGGAACACCGGGGAGCTGTTTTTT. This gives the protein CASSPHSGRNTGELFF.

V gene TRBV6-5 combines with J gene TRBJ2-1; D possibly corresponds to TRBD1 (5 bases). This CDR3 comprises 13 residues. V was cut by 7 bases and J by 4 bases, with 11 bases left in between. Germline CDR1 MNHEY, CDR2 SVGAGI. The CDR3 DNA reads as TGTGCCAGCACAGGGCCCAAATACAATGAGCAGTTCTTC. Encoded protein: CASTGPKYNEQFF.

The gene calls are TRBV7-2 and TRBJ2-7; D not certain. CDR1 is SGHTA and CDR2 is FQGNSA in the germline V gene. The CDR3 is 13 residues long. The ends were cut back, 3 bases at V and 4 bases at J, with 10 bases in the middle. The DNA of the CDR3 is TGTGCCAGCAGCTTGCTGTCGGGTTACGAGCAGTACTTC. It codes for CASSLLSGYEQYF.

This chain joins TRBV4-1 and TRBJ2-1, with 8 bases matching TRBD2. CDR1 MGHRA and CDR2 YSYEKL come from the germline V gene. V was clipped by 5 bases and J by 3 bases; unmatched bases: 3. The CDR3 runs 14 residues. CDR3 sequence (DNA): TGCGCCAGCAGCGCCGGGACTAGCTACAATGAGCAGTTCTTC. Protein product: CASSAGTSYNEQFF.

The rearrangement links TRBV24-1 to TRBJ1-5; D is possibly TRBD1 (5 bases). Trimming left V 3 bases short and J 9 bases short, with 14 bases between. Per germline, CDR1 KGHDR and CDR2 SFDVKD. The CDR3 totals 14 residues. The CDR3 spells CATSDGATSWPQHF. DNA of the CDR3: TGTGCCACCAGTGATGGGGCGACCAGCTGGCCCCAGCATTTT.

The chain links TRBV7-3 to TRBJ2-1; TRBD2 agrees at 9 bases. Germline lookup yields CDR1 SGHTA and CDR2 FQGTGA. Trimming removed 4 bases from V and 4 bases from J; junction bases left unmatched: 5. This CDR3 region has 15 residues. CDR3 protein: CASSSGTSSYNEQFF. CDR3 in DNA: TGTGCCAGCAGCTCCGGGACTAGCTCTTACAATGAGCAGTTCTTC.